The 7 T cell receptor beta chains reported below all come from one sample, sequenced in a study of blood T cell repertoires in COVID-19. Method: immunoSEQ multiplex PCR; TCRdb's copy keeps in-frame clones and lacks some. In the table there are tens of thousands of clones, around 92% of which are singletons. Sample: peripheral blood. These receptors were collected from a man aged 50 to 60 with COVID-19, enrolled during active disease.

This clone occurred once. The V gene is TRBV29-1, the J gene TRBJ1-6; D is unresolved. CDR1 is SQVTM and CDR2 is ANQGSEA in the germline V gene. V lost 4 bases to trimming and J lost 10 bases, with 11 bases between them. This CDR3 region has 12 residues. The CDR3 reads CSVGIPGSPLHF. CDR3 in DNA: TGCAGCGTTGGAATCCCGGGGTCACCCCTCCACTTT.

CDR3 in amino acids: CASSLQPGTRRYEQYF. As DNA, the CDR3 is TGTGCCAGCAGTTTACAACCCGGGACTAGAAGGTACGAGCAGTACTTC. V and J are TRBV27 and TRBJ2-7; 8 nucleotides line up with TRBD2. Germline CDR1 is MNHEY and CDR2 is SMNVEV (reference sequence). The J segment lost 4 bases and the V segment lost 2 bases, leaving 10 bases of the junction unmatched. The CDR3 spans 16 residues.

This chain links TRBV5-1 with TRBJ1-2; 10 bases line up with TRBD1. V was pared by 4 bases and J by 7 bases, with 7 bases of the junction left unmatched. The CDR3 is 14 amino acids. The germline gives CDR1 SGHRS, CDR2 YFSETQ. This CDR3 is CASSIGTGEGGYTF. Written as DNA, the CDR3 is TGCGCCAGCAGCATCGGGACAGGGGAGGGTGGCTACACCTTC.

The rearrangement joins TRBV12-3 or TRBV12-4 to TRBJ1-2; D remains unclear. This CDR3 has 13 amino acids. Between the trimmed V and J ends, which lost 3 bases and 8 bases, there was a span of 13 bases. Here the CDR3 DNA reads TGTGCCAGCAGTTTGAGTTGGGGAGAGGGCTACACCTTC. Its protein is CASSLSWGEGYTF.

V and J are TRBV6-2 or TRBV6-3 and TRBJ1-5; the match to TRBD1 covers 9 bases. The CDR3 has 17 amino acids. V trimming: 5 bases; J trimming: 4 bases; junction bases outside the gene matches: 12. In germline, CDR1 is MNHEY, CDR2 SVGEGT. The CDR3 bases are TGTGCCAGCAGTCCGTGGGCGGACAGGGGAGGGAATCAGCCCCAGCATTTT. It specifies CASSPWADRGGNQPQHF.

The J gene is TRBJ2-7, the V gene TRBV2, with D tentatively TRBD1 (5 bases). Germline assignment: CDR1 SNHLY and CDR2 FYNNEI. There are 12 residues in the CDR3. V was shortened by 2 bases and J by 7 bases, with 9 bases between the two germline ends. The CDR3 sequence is CASSEKGYEQYF. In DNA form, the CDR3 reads TGTGCCAGCAGTGAAAAGGGGTATGAGCAGTACTTC.

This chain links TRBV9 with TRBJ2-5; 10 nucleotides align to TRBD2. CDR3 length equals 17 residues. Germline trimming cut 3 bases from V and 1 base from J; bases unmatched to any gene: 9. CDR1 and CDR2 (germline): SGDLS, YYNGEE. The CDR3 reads CASSEIAGGPSQETQYF. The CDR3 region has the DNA TGTGCCAGCAGCGAGATAGCGGGGGGCCCTTCCCAAGAGACCCAGTACTTC. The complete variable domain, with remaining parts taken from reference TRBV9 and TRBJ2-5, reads DSGVTQTPKHLITATGQRVTLRCSPRSGDLSVYWYQQSLDQGLQFLIQYYNGEERAKGNILERFSAQQFPDLHSELNLSSLELGDSALYFCASSEIAGGPSQETQYFGPGTRLLVL.